This T cell receptor beta chain was identified during a study of cytomegalovirus exposure and HLA in healthy donors. Regarding the study as a whole: Most TCR sequences were uncommon, yet certain public TCRs appeared in many donors. First-cohort TCR clusters were later found to tend to co-occur in the roughly 120 validation repertoires.

On this clone itself: What it binds is unknown.

Clones were sequenced by immunoSEQ multiplex PCR, and TCRdb holds only the in-frame ones, with some missing. The sample lists approximately 270,000 clones, 90% occurring once. Sequenced: PBMCs. This TCR was sampled from a woman aged 18-29 years in good health and CMV-seronegative.

CDR3 DNA: TGCGCCAGCAGCGCTAGCGGGGGGGCCATGGCGGATGAGCAGTTCTTC. It encodes CASSASGGAMADEQFF. V and J are TRBV5-1 and TRBJ2-1, with TRBD2 matching over 12 bases. CDR1 SGHRS and CDR2 YFSETQ come from the germline V gene. The CDR3 loop spans 16 amino acids. V dropped 4 bases and J dropped 8; count of bases not matched to a gene: 10.